Sequencing of this T cell receptor (beta chain) was carried out in a study of cytomegalovirus exposure and HLA in healthy donors. General study points: The CMV antigen specificity of a few CMV-associated chains was confirmed through in vitro analysis. Cytomegalovirus association was assigned to 170 or so TCR beta chains.

The protocol was immunoSEQ multiplex PCR, while the TCRdb copy is restricted to in-frame clones and leaves out a portion. Among some 150,000 clones listed, around 90% were seen once. The donors were members of the 120-subject validation cohort (separate from the approximately 670-subject first cohort). V was clipped by 7 bases and J by 6 bases; unmatched bases: 6. The CDR3 covers 15 residues. Germline V gene sequence: CDR1 MNHEY, CDR2 SMNVEV (reference sequence). Turning to this clone: Its antigen is undetermined.

This clonotype was obtained from a woman between 18 and 30 years old in good health and CMV-seropositive. Sequences were obtained from PBMCs. The V and J genes are TRBV27 and TRBJ2-1, with 13 bases lining up with TRBD2. The CDR3 region is CASTRTSGGLNEQFF. CDR3 DNA sequence: TGTGCCAGCACCAGGACTAGCGGGGGCCTCAATGAGCAGTTCTTC.